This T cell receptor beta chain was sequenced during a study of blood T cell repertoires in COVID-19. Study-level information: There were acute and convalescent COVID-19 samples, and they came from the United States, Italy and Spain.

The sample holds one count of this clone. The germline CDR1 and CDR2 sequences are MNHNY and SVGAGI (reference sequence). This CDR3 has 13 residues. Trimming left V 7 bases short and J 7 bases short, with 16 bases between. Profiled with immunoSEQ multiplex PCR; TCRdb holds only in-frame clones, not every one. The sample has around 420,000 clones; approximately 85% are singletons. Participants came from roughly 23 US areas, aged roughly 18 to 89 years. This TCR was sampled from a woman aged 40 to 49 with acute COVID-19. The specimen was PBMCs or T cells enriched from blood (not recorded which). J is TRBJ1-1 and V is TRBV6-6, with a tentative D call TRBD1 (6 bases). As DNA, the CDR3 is TGTGCCAGCACCCACCGGGACAAGCATGAAGCTTTCTTT. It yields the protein CASTHRDKHEAFF.